This T cell receptor (beta chain) was captured in a study of graft-versus-host responses after intestinal transplantation. Study overall: Each recipient received anti-thymocyte globulin induction, then tacrolimus and steroids for 2 to 3 years. Study-wide results and limits: Researchers found GvH clones in recipient marrow, and some showed up first in ileum or blood.

By proportion, this clone is medium-sized. Plating of about 200,000 CFSE-labeled responder cells was done together with about 200,000 irradiated, violet-dye-labeled stimulator cells. The authors sorted proliferating CFSE-low CD3+CD4+ and CD3+CD8+ responders after the reaction. Germline V gene lookup returns CDR1 SNHLY and CDR2 FYNNEI. Trimming cost V 5 bases and J 2 bases; bases outside gene matches: 11. The CDR3 consists of 16 residues. TCRdb's copy holds only in-frame clones and misses some; the assay was immunoSEQ multiplex PCR. The data show 8,000 to 9,000 clones, over 25% seen once. This chain uses TRBV2 with TRBJ1-2, with 7 bases matching TRBD1. The starting material was alloreactive CD4+ T cells from a mixed lymphocyte reaction culture, obtained before intestinal transplant. Subset noted: CFSE-low proliferating T cells sorted from approximately 6-day pre-transplant mixed lymphocyte reaction (GvH or HvG direction). The sequence came from a human patient who received an intestinal transplant. DNA for the CDR3: TGTGCCAGCAGTCTCCGGGGGGGACAGACGAACTATGGCTACACCTTC. Translation: CASSLRGGQTNYGYTF.